This entry features one TCR beta chain sequence. This sample stems from a study of blood T cell repertoires in COVID-19. The CDR3 is made up of 16 amino acids. V lost 5 bases to trimming and J lost 4 bases; unmatched junction nucleotides: 6. CDR1 and CDR2 (germline): MNHEY, SMNVEV (reference sequence). The table came from immunoSEQ multiplex PCR; TCRdb's copy has only in-frame clones and leaves some out. Among fewer than 200,000 clones listed, more than 75% were seen once. This clonotype was obtained from a woman in her forties or fifties with COVID-19, enrolled during active disease. The sample was peripheral blood. The V and J genes are TRBV27 and TRBJ2-2; TRBD1 aligns across 11 bases. This chain's CDR3 is CASSHGQGAGTGELFF. CDR3 sequence (DNA): TGTGCCAGCAGTCATGGACAGGGGGCAGGCACCGGGGAGCTGTTTTTT.